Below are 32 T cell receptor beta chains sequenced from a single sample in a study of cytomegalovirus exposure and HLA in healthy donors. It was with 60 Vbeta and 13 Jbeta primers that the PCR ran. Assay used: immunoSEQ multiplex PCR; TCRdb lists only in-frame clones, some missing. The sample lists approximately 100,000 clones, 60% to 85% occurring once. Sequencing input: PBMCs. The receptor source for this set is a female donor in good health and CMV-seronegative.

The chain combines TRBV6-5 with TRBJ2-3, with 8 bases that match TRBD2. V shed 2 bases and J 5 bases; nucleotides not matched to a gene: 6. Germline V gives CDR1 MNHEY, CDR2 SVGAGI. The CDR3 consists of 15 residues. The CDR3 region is CASSYGAGALDTQYF. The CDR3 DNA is TGTGCCAGCAGTTACGGAGCGGGAGCCCTAGATACGCAGTATTTT.

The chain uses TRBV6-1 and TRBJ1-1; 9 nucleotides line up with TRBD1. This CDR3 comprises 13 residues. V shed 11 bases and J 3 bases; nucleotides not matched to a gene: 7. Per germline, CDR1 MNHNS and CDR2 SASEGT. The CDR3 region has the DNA TGTGCCGGCCGGGACAGGGCTTACACTGAAGCTTTCTTT. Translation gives CAGRDRAYTEAFF.

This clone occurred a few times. The CDR3 DNA reads as TGTGCCAGCAGTTCCAAAGAAGCTTTCTTT. Translation gives CASSSKEAFF. The chain recombines TRBV7-9 with TRBJ1-1; the D is unclear. CDR1 is SEHNR and CDR2 is FQNEAQ in the germline V gene (reference sequence). There are 10 residues in the CDR3. V was trimmed by 6 bases and J by 8 bases, leaving 7 bases between them.

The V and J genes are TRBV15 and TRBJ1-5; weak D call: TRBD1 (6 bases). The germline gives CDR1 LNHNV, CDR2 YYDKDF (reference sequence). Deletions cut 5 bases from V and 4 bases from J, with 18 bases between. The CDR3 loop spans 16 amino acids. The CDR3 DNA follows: TGTGCCACCAGCCTTTTACGGGACATTGTGAATCAGCCCCAGCATTTT. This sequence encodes CATSLLRDIVNQPQHF.

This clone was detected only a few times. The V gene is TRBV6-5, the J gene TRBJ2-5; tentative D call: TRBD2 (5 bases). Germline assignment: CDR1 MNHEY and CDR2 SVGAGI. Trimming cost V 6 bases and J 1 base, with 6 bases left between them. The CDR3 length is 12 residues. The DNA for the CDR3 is TGTGCCAGCAGCCGGGGCCAAGAGACCCAGTACTTC. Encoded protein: CASSRGQETQYF.

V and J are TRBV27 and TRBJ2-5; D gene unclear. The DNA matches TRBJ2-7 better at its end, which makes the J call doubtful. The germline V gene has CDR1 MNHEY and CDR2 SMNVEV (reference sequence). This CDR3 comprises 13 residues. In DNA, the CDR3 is TGTGCCAGCAGCCGTTACCTAAACTACGAGCAGTACTTC. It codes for CASSRYLNYEQYF.

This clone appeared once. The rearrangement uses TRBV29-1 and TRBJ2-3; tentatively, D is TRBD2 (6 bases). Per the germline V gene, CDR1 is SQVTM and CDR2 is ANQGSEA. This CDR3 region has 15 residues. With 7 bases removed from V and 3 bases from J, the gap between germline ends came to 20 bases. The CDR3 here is CSGTPEEGRTDTQYF. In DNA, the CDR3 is TGCAGCGGGACCCCCGAGGAGGGGCGGACAGATACGCAGTATTTT.

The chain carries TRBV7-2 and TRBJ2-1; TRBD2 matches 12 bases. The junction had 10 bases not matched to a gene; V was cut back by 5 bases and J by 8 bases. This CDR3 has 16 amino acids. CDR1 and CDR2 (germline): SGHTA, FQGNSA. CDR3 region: CASSTRLAGVFDEQFF. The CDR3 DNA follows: TGTGCCAGCAGCACGCGACTAGCGGGGGTGTTTGATGAGCAGTTCTTC.

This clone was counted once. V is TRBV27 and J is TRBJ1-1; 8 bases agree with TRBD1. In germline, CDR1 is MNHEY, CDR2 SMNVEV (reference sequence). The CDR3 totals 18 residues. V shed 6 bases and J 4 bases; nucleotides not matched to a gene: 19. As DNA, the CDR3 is TGTGCCAGCAGAGGCTTCTTACAGGGGGTAAATAAATTCACTGAAGCTTTCTTT. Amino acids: CASRGFLQGVNKFTEAFF.

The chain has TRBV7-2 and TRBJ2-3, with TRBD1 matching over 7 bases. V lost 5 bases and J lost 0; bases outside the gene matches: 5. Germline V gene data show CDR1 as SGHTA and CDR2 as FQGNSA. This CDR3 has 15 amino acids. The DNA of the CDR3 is TGTGCCAGCAGCCCCCAACAGGGGAGCACAGATACGCAGTATTTT. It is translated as CASSPQQGSTDTQYF.

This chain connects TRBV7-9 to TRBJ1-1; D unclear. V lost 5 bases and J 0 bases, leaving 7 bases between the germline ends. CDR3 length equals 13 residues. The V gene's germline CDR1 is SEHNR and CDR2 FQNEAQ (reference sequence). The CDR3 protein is CASSQELNTEAFF. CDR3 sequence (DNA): TGTGCCAGCAGCCAAGAGTTGAACACTGAAGCTTTCTTT.

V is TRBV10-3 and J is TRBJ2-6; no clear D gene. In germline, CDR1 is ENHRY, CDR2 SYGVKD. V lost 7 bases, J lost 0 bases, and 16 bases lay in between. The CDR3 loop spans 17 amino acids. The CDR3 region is CAITGSTSSSGANVLTF. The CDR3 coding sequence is TGTGCCATCACAGGATCAACATCAAGCTCTGGGGCCAACGTCCTGACTTTC.

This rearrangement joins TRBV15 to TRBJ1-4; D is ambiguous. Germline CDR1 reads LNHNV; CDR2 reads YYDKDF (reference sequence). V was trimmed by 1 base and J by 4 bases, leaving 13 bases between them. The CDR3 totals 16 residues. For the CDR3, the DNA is TGTGCCACCAGCAGAGGGGCCGGAGGTGGTAATGAAAAACTGTTTTTT. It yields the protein CATSRGAGGGNEKLFF.

The CDR3 DNA reads TGTGCCAGCAGTGGGGACAGGTCGGCAATTAATGAAAAACTGTTTTTT. Its protein product is CASSGDRSAINEKLFF. The chain has TRBV25-1 and TRBJ1-4; 8 bases are a match to TRBD1. The germline CDR1 and CDR2 sequences are MGHDK and SYGVNS. The CDR3 contains 16 residues. V lost 4 bases to trimming and J lost 4 bases; unmatched junction nucleotides: 8.

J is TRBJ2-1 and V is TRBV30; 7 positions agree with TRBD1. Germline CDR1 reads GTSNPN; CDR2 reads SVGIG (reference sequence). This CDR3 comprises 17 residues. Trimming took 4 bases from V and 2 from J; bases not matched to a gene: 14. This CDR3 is CAWTRLGDSLTYNEQFF. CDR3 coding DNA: TGTGCCTGGACGCGATTAGGGGACAGTCTCACCTACAATGAGCAGTTCTTC.

The CDR3 nucleotides read TGTGCCAGCAGCCAACGAGGGGGAGTCACCGGGGAGCTGTTTTTT. Encoded protein: CASSQRGGVTGELFF. The chain is built from TRBV6-1 and TRBJ2-2, with D possibly matching TRBD1 (6 bases). V gave up 6 bases and J gave up 4 bases, with 15 bases separating them. CDR1 is MNHNS, CDR2 SASEGT, per germline. The CDR3 runs 15 residues.

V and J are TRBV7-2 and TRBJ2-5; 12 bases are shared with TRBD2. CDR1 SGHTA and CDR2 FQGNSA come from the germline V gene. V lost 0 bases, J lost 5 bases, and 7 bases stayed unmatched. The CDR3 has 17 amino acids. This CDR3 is CASSLAASGGASETQYF. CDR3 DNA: TGTGCCAGCAGCTTAGCCGCTAGCGGGGGGGCTTCGGAGACCCAGTACTTC.

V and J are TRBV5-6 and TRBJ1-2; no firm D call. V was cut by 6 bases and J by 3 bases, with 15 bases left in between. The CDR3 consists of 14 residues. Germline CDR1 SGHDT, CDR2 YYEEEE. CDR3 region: CASNPAGVDYGYTF. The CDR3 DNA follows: TGTGCCAGCAACCCTGCGGGCGTGGACTATGGCTACACCTTC.

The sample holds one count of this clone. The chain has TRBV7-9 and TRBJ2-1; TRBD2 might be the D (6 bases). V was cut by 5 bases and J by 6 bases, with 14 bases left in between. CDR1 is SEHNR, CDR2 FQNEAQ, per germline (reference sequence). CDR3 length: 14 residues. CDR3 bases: TGTGCCAGCAGCCCGGGACTTTCACGCAATGAGCAGTTCTTC. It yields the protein CASSPGLSRNEQFF. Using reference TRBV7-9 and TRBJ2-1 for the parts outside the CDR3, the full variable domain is DTGVSQNPRHKITKRGQNVTFRCDPISEHNRLYWYRQTLGQGPEFLTYFQNEAQLEKSRLLSDRFSAERPKGSFSTLEIQRTEQGDSAMYLCASSPGLSRNEQFFGPGTRLTVL.

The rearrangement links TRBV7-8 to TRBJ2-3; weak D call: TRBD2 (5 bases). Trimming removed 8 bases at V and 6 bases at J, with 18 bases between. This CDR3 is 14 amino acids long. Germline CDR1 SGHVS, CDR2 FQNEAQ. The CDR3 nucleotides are TGTGCCAGCCATTCAAGGCAACGCGGGGATACGCAGTATTTT. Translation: CASHSRQRGDTQYF.

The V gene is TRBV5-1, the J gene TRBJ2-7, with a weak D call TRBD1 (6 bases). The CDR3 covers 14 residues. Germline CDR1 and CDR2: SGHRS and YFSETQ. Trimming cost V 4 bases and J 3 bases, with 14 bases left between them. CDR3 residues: CASSPTPDSYEQYF. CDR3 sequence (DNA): TGCGCCAGCAGCCCTACCCCGGACAGCTACGAGCAGTACTTC. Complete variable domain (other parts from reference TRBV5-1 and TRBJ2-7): KAGVTQTPRYLIKTRGQQVTLSCSPISGHRSVSWYQQTPGQGLQFLFEYFSETQRNKGNFPGRFSGRQFSNSRSEMNVSTLELGDSALYLCASSPTPDSYEQYFGPGTRLTVT.

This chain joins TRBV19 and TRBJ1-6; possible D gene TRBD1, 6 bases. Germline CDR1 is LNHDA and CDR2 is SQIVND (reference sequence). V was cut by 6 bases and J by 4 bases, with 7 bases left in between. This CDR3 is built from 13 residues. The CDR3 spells CASRQGYNSPLHF. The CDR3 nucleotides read TGTGCCAGTAGGCAGGGGTATAATTCACCCCTCCACTTT.

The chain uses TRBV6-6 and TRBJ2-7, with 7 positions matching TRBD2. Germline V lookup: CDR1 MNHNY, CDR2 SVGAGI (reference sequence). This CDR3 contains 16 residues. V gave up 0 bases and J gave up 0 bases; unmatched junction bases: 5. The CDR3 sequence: CASSYSAGESSYEQYF. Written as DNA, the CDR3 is TGTGCCAGCAGTTACTCTGCGGGGGAGAGCTCCTACGAGCAGTACTTC.

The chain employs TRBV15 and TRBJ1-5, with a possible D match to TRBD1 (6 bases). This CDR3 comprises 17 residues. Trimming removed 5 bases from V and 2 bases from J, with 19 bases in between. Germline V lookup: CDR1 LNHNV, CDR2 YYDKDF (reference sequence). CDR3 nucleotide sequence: TGTGCCACCAGCGGTATTTCCAGGGGTTACGGCAATCAGCCCCAGCATTTT. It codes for CATSGISRGYGNQPQHF.

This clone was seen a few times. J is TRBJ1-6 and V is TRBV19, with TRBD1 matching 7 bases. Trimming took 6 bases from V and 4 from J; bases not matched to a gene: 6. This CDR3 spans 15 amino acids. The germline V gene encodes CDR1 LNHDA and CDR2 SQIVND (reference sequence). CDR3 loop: CASRSSGQYNSPLHF. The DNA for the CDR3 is TGTGCCAGTAGATCGTCGGGACAGTATAATTCACCCCTCCACTTT.

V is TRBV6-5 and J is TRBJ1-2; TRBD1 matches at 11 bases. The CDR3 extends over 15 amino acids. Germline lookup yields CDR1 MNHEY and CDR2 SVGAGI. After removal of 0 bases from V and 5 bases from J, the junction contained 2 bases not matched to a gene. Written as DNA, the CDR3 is TGTGCCAGCAGTTACTCGGGGACAGGGGGGTATGGCTACACCTTC. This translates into CASSYSGTGGYGYTF.

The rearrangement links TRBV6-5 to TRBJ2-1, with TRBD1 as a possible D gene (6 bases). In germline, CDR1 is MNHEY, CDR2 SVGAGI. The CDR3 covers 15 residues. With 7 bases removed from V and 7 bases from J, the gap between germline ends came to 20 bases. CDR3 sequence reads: CASNNRGGAWNEQFF. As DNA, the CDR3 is TGTGCCAGCAACAATAGAGGGGGAGCCTGGAATGAGCAGTTCTTC.

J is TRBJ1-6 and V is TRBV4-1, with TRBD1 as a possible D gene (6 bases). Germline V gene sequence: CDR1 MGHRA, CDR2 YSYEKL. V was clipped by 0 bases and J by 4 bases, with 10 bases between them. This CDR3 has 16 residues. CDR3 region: CASSQEGAEYNSPLHF. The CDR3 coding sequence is TGCGCCAGCAGCCAAGAGGGGGCAGAATATAATTCACCCCTCCACTTT.

CDR3 nucleotides: TGCGCCAGCAGTCCTACCATCAACCCTATCTCCCAGCTAGCGGGGGGCTACGAGCAGTACTTC. Its protein is CASSPTINPISQLAGGYEQYF. This rearrangement joins TRBV5-1 to TRBJ2-7, with 11 bases identical to TRBD2. The junction had 25 bases not matched to a gene; V was cut back by 5 bases and J by 3 bases. Germline V gene data show CDR1 as SGHRS and CDR2 as YFSETQ. The CDR3 loop spans 21 amino acids.

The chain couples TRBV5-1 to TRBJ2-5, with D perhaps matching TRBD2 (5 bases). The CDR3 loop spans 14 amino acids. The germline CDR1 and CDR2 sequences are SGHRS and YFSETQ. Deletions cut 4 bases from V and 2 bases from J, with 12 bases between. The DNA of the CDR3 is TGCGCCAGCAGCATGCCTGGGGAGCAAGAGACCCAGTACTTC. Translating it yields CASSMPGEQETQYF.

CDR3 protein: CASSLPQGNRVEGYTF. In DNA, the CDR3 is TGTGCCAGCAGTCTCCCTCAAGGGAACAGGGTAGAAGGCTACACCTTC. V is TRBV28 and J is TRBJ1-2; TRBD1 is a possible D gene (6 bases). V dropped 5 bases and J dropped 8 bases, with 24 bases sitting between them. Germline-derived CDR1 and CDR2 are MDHEN and SYDVKM. CDR3 length equals 16 residues.

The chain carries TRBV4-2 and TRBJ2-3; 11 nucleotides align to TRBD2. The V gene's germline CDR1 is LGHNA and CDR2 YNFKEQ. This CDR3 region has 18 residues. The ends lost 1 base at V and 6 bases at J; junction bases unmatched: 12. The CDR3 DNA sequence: TGTGCCAGCAGCCAAGCGGGAATTAGCGGGGGGGCCGGGGATACGCAGTATTTT. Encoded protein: CASSQAGISGGAGDTQYF.